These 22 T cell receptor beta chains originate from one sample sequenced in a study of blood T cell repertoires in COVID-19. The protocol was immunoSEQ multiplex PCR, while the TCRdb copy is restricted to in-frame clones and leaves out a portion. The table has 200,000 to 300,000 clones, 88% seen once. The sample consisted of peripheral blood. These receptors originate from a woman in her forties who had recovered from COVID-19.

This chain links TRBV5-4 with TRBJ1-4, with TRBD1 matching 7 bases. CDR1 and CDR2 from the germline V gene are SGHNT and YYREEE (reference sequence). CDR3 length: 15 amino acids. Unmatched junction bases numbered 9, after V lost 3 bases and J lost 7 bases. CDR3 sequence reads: CASSSTGVGGEKLFF. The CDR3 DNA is TGTGCCAGCAGCTCCACAGGGGTAGGGGGTGAAAAACTGTTTTTT.

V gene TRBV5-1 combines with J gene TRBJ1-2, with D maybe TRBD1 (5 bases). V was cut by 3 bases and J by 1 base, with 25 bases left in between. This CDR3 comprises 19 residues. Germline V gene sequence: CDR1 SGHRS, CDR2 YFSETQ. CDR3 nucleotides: TGCGCCAGCAGCTCCCCTCGGGCGGGGCCTCAAGGCTATAACTATGGCTACACCTTC. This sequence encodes CASSSPRAGPQGYNYGYTF.

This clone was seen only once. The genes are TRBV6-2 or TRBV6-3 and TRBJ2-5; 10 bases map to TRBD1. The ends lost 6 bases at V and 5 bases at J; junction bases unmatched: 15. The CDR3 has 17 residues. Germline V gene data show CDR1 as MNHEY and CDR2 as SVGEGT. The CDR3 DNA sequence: TGTGCCAGCAGCTGGCGGAACCGGGACAGGGGAAGGGAGACCCAGTACTTC. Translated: CASSWRNRDRGRETQYF.

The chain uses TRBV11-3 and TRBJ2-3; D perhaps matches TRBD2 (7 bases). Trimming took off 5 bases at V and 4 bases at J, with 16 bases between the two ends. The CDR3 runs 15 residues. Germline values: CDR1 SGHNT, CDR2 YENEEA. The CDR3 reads CASSPGGRVADTQYF. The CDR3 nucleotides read TGTGCCAGCAGCCCCGGGGGGCGGGTCGCAGATACGCAGTATTTT.

CDR3 nucleotides: TGTGCCAGCAGTTTATGGGGCAGAGAAGCTTTCTTT. This codes for CASSLWGREAFF. The chain joins TRBV27 to TRBJ1-1; TRBD1 is a possible D gene (5 bases). V lost 1 base, J lost 8 bases, and 8 bases lay in between. Germline V gene data show CDR1 as MNHEY and CDR2 as SMNVEV (reference sequence). This CDR3 has 12 amino acids.

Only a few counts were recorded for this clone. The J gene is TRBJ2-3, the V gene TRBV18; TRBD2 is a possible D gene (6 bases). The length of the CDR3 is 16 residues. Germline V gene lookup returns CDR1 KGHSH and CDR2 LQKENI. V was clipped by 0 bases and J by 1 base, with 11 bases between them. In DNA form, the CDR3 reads TGTGCCAGCTCACCACCGCGCGGAGGGGGCACAGATACGCAGTATTTT. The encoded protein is CASSPPRGGGTDTQYF.

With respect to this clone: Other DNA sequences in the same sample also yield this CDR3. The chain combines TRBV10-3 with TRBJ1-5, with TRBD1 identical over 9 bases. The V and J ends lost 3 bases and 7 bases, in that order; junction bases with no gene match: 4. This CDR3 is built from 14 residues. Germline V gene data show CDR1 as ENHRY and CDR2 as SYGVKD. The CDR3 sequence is CAISEQGAQQPQHF. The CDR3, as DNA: TGTGCCATCAGTGAACAGGGGGCCCAACAGCCCCAGCATTTT.

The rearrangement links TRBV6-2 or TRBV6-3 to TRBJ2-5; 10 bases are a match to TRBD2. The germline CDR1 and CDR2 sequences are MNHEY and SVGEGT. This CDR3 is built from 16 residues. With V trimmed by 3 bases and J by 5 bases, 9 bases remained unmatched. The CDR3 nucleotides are TGTGCCAGCAGTTATCGAGCGGGAGGGCAGTGGGAGACCCAGTACTTC. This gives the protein CASSYRAGGQWETQYF.

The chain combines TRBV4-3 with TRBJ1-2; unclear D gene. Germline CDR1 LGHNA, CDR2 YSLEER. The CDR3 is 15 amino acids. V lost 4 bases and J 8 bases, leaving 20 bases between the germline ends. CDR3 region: CASSLSLGEWEGYTF. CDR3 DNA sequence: TGCGCCAGCAGCCTCAGCCTTGGGGAGTGGGAAGGCTACACCTTC.

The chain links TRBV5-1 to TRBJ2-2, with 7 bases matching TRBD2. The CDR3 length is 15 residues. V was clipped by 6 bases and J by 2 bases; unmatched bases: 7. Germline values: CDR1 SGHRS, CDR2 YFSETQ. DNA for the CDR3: TGCGCCAGCAAACGGGACTACCCCAACACCGGGGAGCTGTTTTTT. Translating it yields CASKRDYPNTGELFF.

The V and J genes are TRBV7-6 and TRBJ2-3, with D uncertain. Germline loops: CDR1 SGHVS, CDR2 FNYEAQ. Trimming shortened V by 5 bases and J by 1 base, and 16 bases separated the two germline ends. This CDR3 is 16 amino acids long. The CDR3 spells CASSPLVRVGTDTQYF. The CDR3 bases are TGTGCCAGCAGCCCCCTGGTCCGGGTGGGCACAGATACGCAGTATTTT.

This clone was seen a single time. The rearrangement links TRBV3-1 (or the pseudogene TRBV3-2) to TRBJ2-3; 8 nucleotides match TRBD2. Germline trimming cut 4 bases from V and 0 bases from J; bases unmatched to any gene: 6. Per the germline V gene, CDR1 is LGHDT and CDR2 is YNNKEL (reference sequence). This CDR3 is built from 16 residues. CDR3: CASSPLPGGSTDTQYF. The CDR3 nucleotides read TGTGCCAGCAGCCCCCTTCCGGGAGGGAGCACAGATACGCAGTATTTT.

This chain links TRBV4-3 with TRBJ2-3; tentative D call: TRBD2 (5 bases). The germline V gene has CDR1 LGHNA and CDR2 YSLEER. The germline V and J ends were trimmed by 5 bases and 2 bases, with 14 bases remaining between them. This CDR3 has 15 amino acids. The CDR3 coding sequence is TGCGCCAGCAGCTTCAGCTGGGAGTCCACAGATACGCAGTATTTT. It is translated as CASSFSWESTDTQYF.

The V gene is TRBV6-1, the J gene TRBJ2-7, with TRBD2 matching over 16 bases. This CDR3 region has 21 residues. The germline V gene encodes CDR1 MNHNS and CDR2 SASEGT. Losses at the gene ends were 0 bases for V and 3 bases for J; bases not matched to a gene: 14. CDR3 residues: CASSEAGIVGLAGGRNYEQYF. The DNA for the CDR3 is TGTGCCAGCAGTGAAGCGGGGATCGTGGGACTAGCGGGAGGGAGGAACTACGAGCAGTACTTC.

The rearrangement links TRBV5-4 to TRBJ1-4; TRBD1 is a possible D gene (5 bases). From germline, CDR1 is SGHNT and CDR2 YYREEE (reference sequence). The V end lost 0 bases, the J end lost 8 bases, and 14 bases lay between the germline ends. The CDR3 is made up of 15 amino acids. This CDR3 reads CASSLEGRAGEKLFF. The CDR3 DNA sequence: TGTGCCAGCAGCTTGGAGGGCAGGGCGGGGGAAAAACTGTTTTTT.

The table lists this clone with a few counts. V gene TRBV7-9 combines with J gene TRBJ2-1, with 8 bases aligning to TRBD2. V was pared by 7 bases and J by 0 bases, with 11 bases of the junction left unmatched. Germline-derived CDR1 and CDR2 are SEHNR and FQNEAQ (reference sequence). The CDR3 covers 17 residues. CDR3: CASTGGGPTSSYNEQFF. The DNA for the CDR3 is TGTGCCAGCACCGGGGGGGGCCCTACGAGCTCCTACAATGAGCAGTTCTTC.

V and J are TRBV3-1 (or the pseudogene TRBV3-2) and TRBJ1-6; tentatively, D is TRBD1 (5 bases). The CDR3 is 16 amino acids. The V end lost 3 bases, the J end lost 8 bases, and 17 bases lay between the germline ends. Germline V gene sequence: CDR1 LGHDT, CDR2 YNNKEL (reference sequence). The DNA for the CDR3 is TGTGCCAGCAGCCACCCGGCTGGGGCTAGGGATTCACCCCTCCACTTT. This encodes CASSHPAGARDSPLHF.

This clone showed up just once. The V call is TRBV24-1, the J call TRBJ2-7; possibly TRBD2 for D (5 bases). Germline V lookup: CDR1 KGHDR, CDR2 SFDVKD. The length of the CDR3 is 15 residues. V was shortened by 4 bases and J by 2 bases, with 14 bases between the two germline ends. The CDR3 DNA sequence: TGTGCCACCAGTGACCCATCGGGGTTCCCCTACGAGCAGTACGTC. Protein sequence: CATSDPSGFPYEQYV.

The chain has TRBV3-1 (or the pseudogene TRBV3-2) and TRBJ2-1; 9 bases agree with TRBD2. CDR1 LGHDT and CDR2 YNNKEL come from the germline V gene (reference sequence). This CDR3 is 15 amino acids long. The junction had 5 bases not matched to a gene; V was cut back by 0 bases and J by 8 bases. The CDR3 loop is CASSQDRIAGDEQFF. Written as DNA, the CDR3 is TGTGCCAGCAGCCAAGATCGGATAGCGGGAGATGAGCAGTTCTTC.

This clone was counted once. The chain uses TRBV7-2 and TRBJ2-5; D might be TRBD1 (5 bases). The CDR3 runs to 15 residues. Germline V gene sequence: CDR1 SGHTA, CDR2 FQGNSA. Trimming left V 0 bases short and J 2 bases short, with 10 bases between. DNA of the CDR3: TGTGCCAGCAGCTTAGCGGGGCATATTCAAGAGACCCAGTACTTC. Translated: CASSLAGHIQETQYF.

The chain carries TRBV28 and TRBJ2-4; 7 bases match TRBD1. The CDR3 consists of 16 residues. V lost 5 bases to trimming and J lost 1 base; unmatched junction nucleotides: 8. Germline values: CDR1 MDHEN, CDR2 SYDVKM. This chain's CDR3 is CASSNGQAPAKNIQYF. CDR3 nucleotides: TGTGCCAGCAGTAACGGACAGGCCCCTGCCAAAAACATTCAGTACTTC.

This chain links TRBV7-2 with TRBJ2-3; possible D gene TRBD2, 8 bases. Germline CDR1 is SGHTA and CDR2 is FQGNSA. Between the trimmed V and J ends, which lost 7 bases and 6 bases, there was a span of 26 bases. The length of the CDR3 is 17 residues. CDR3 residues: CASNLGGGRPQGDTQYF. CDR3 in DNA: TGTGCCAGCAACCTCGGGGGCGGGAGGCCACAGGGGGATACGCAGTATTTT.